This T cell receptor (beta chain) was profiled in a study of blood T cells in healthy people across ages. Broader study findings: Diversity of TCR beta per million T cells declined in a roughly linear way with age.

Then a second PCR, running roughly 7 to 11 cycles, was carried out with a sample-barcoded 5' primer and a J-beta primer mix. TCRdb re-analysed the 5' RACE reads in MiXCR, keeping a single row per CDR3 protein. The sample lists 1.5 million to 2 million distinct CDR3 sequences, roughly two fifths occurring once. Note on this clonotype: Its target is unknown.

Germline V lookup: CDR1 SGHRS, CDR2 YFSETQ. This CDR3 region has 16 residues. The V end lost 3 bases, the J end lost 3 bases, and 19 bases lay between the germline ends. V is TRBV5-1 and J is TRBJ2-7; possibly TRBD1 for D (6 bases). The receptor comes from a human donor in good health. Material: blood. CDR3 in amino acids: CASSSGTGSRFYEQYF. DNA of the CDR3: TGCGCCAGCAGCTCGGGAACAGGGTCGAGATTCTACGAGCAGTACTTC.